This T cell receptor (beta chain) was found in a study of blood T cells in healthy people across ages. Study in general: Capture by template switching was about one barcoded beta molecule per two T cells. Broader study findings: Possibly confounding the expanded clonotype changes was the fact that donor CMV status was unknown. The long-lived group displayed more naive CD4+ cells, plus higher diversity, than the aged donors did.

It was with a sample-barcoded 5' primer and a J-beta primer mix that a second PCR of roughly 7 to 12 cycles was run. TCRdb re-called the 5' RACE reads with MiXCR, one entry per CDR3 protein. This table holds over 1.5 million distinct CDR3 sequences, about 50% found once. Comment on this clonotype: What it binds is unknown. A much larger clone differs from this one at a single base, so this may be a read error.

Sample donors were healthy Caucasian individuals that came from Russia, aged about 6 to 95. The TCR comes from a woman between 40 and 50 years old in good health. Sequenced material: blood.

CDR3 sequence: CASSFMTPSYEQYF. The CDR3 DNA sequence: TGTGCCAGCAGTTTTATGACCCCCTCCTACGAGCAGTACTTC. The V gene is TRBV12-3 or TRBV12-4, the J gene TRBJ2-7; D gene uncertain. The V and J ends lost 3 bases and 0 bases respectively, with 9 bases between them. This CDR3 comprises 14 residues.